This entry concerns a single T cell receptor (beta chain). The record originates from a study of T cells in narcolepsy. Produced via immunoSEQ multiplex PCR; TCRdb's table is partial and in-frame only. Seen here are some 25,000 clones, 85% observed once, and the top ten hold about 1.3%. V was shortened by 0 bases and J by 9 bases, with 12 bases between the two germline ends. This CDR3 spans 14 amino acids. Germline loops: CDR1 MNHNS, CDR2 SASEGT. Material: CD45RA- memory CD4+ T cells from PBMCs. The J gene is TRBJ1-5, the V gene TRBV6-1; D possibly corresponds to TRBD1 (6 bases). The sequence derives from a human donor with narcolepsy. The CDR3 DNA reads TGTGCCAGCAGTGAAGCGGGGACAAATTCGCCCCAGCATTTT. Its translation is CASSEAGTNSPQHF.